The 14 T cell receptor beta chains below come from one sample, sequenced in a study of graft-versus-host responses after intestinal transplantation (dated by TCRdb to the early 2020s). Dithiothreitol, EDTA incubations and collagenase D digestion were used to isolate intraepithelial and lamina propria lymphocytes from graft specimens. Library construction relied on the immunoSEQ multiplex PCR assay. Entries here come from immuneACCESS through TCRdb and include only in-frame sequences with V and J called. Some clones fail to appear in such tables; in the studies checked, an unresolved V gene covers under half of the shortfall, and the cause of the remainder is unknown. The sample table holds tens of thousands of clones, of which approximately 90% were seen once. The top ten constitute roughly 18% of the sample. Here the sequenced sample was ileum tissue, taken roughly 200 days after intestinal transplant. Every receptor here comes from a human patient who received an intestinal transplant, so some T cells may come from the graft donor.

This rearrangement joins TRBV28 to TRBJ2-5, with 7 bases lining up with TRBD2. V shed 0 bases and J 1 base; nucleotides not matched to a gene: 2. The germline V gene has CDR1 MDHEN and CDR2 SYDVKM. This CDR3 spans 15 amino acids. CDR3 sequence: CASSLWTSPQETQYF. CDR3 nucleotide sequence: TGTGCCAGCAGTTTATGGACTAGCCCCCAAGAGACCCAGTACTTC.

This clone has just one count. This chain links TRBV5-1 with TRBJ2-7; the match to TRBD2 covers 14 bases. This CDR3 contains 19 residues. Looked up from germline, CDR1 is SGHRS and CDR2 is YFSETQ. V was clipped by 4 bases and J by 0 bases; unmatched bases: 12. In DNA form, the CDR3 reads TGCGCCAGCAGCACGAGGGGACTAGCGGGGGCAAGTGACTCCTACGAGCAGTACTTC. Its translation: CASSTRGLAGASDSYEQYF.

This chain uses TRBV5-1 with TRBJ1-4; tentative D call: TRBD1 (6 bases). The CDR3 extends over 15 amino acids. CDR1 is SGHRS and CDR2 is YFSETQ in the germline V gene. The V end was cut by 4 bases, the J end by 0 bases, with 10 bases between. DNA of the CDR3: TGCGCCAGCAGCGTACAGGGTGCAACTAATGAAAAACTGTTTTTT. Its translation is CASSVQGATNEKLFF.

This clone came up a few times. V and J are TRBV7-8 and TRBJ2-7, with D uncertain. Trimming took 3 bases from V and 3 from J, leaving 18 bases between them. CDR3 length equals 16 residues. Per germline, CDR1 SGHVS and CDR2 FQNEAQ. The CDR3 region is CASSLTPPGVGYEQYF. CDR3 sequence (DNA): TGTGCCAGCAGCTTGACCCCCCCAGGAGTGGGCTACGAGCAGTACTTC.

The chain employs TRBV29-1 and TRBJ1-2; TRBD1 is a possible D gene (5 bases). The V end was cut by 7 bases, the J end by 0 bases, with 9 bases between. Germline V CDR1 and CDR2: SQVTM, ANQGSEA. The CDR3 has 12 residues. The CDR3 DNA sequence: TGCAGCGATAGGGGTACTAACTATGGCTACACCTTC. Residues: CSDRGTNYGYTF.

The rearrangement joins TRBV10-3 to TRBJ2-3, with D possibly being TRBD2 (7 bases). The CDR3 totals 17 residues. Looked up from germline, CDR1 is ENHRY and CDR2 is SYGVKD. The V and J ends lost 6 bases and 0 bases respectively, with 19 bases between them. The CDR3 nucleotides read TGTGCCATCAGCGCCCATGGGGCGGGGGCCAGCACAGATACGCAGTATTTT. This translates into CAISAHGAGASTDTQYF.

Only one count was recorded for this clone. J is TRBJ2-3 and V is TRBV5-4; weak D call: TRBD2 (6 bases). Between the trimmed V and J ends, which lost 4 bases and 0 bases, there was a span of 18 bases. CDR1 is SGHNT and CDR2 is YYREEE in the germline V gene (reference sequence). CDR3 length: 17 amino acids. CDR3 residues: CASSPKPIAASTDTQYF. CDR3 sequence (DNA): TGTGCCAGCAGCCCCAAGCCGATAGCGGCAAGCACAGATACGCAGTATTTT. The whole variable domain, filled in from reference TRBV5-4 and TRBJ2-3, reads ETGVTQSPTHLIKTRGQQVTLRCSSQSGHNTVSWYQQALGQGPQFIFQYYREEENGRGNFPPRFSGLQFPNYSSELNVNALELDDSALYLCASSPKPIAASTDTQYFGPGTRLTVL.

The chain employs TRBV5-1 and TRBJ1-1, with a possible D match to TRBD1 (6 bases). The CDR3 totals 16 residues. Looked up from germline, CDR1 is SGHRS and CDR2 is YFSETQ. Deletions cut 0 bases from V and 0 bases from J, with 12 bases between. The CDR3 DNA reads as TGCGCCAGCAGCTTGGCTGACAGGCCAATGAACACTGAAGCTTTCTTT. Protein: CASSLADRPMNTEAFF.

CDR3 DNA sequence: TGTGCCAGCAGCTGGAGCAGTCAAGAGACCCAGTACTTC. Translated: CASSWSSQETQYF. The chain employs TRBV5-6 and TRBJ2-5; D ambiguous. The CDR3 has 13 amino acids. The germline CDR1 and CDR2 sequences are SGHDT and YYEEEE. Between the trimmed V and J ends, which lost 3 bases and 2 bases, there was a span of 8 bases.

The chain is built from TRBV4-1 and TRBJ1-1; tentative D call: TRBD1 (5 bases). V was pared by 6 bases and J by 4 bases, with 18 bases between. The CDR3 has 15 amino acids. Germline CDR1 is MGHRA and CDR2 is YSYEKL. The CDR3 loop is CASSREGRGGTEAFF. For the CDR3, the DNA is TGCGCCAGCAGTCGAGAGGGGCGGGGAGGCACTGAAGCTTTCTTT.

This clone turned up a few times. V and J are TRBV28 and TRBJ1-4; TRBD1 agrees at 7 bases. Germline values: CDR1 MDHEN, CDR2 SYDVKM. The CDR3 length is 14 residues. Germline trimming cut 6 bases from V and 8 bases from J; bases unmatched to any gene: 9. The CDR3 nucleotides read TGTGCCAGCAGCCATACAGGGGTGGGAGAAAAACTGTTTTTT. Translation: CASSHTGVGEKLFF. The full variable domain, with the rest looked up from reference TRBV28 and TRBJ1-4, is DVKVTQSSRYLVKRTGEKVFLECVQDMDHENMFWYRQDPGLGLRLIYFSYDVKMKEKGDIPEGYSVSREKKERFSLILESASTNQTSMYLCASSHTGVGEKLFFGSGTQLSVL.

Here the CDR3 DNA reads TGTGCCAGCAGCTCCGACAGGGGGACCTACAATGAGCAGTTCTTC. It yields the protein CASSSDRGTYNEQFF. This sequence joins TRBV7-2 and TRBJ2-1; 9 positions agree with TRBD1. Per the germline V gene, CDR1 is SGHTA and CDR2 is FQGNSA. Trimming cost V 4 bases and J 2 bases; bases outside gene matches: 3. The CDR3 consists of 15 residues.

This chain joins TRBV7-9 and TRBJ2-7; tentatively, D is TRBD2 (5 bases). The CDR3 spans 14 residues. V was clipped by 5 bases and J by 2 bases, with 13 bases between them. CDR1 is SEHNR and CDR2 is FQNEAQ in the germline V gene (reference sequence). The CDR3 sequence is CASSLSASTYEQYF. CDR3 in DNA: TGTGCCAGCAGCCTTAGTGCTAGCACCTACGAGCAGTACTTC.

This clone has a handful of counts. The gene calls are TRBV29-1 and TRBJ2-6; no firm D call. The CDR3 runs to 12 residues. The V gene lost 4 bases and the J gene lost 0 bases, with 1 base spanning the gap. CDR1 SQVTM and CDR2 ANQGSEA come from the germline V gene. The CDR3 region has the DNA TGCAGCGTTGCCTCTGGGGCCAACGTCCTGACTTTC. Translation gives CSVASGANVLTF.